The 27 T cell receptor beta chains in this list originate from one sample, sequenced in a study of blood T cell repertoires in COVID-19. Clones were sequenced by immunoSEQ multiplex PCR, and TCRdb holds only the in-frame ones, with some missing. The table shows fewer than 300,000 clones, with more than 65% occurring only once. The sample consisted of peripheral blood. The receptors were sampled from a person aged 65 to 79 with COVID-19, enrolled during active disease.

The DNA of the CDR3 is TGTGCCAGCAGCATGACTAGCGGGAGTGTCGGCGGGGAGCTGTTTTTT. It codes for CASSMTSGSVGGELFF. The J gene is TRBJ2-2, the V gene TRBV9; 12 bases fit TRBD2. The CDR3 is 16 amino acids. The germline V gene has CDR1 SGDLS and CDR2 YYNGEE. The J segment lost 7 bases and the V segment lost 4 bases, leaving 8 bases of the junction unmatched.

CDR3 sequence reads: CASTGTGVGYTF. CDR3 in DNA: TGTGCCAGCACTGGGACAGGGGTGGGCTACACCTTC. The J gene is TRBJ1-2, the V gene TRBV9; TRBD1 agrees at 10 bases. The V segment lost 6 bases and the J segment 8 bases; nucleotides outside the gene matches: 4. This CDR3 is built from 12 residues. Germline CDR1 SGDLS, CDR2 YYNGEE. The entire variable domain, with the rest obtained from reference TRBV9 and TRBJ1-2, is as follows: DSGVTQTPKHLITATGQRVTLRCSPRSGDLSVYWYQQSLDQGLQFLIQYYNGEERAKGNILERFSAQQFPDLHSELNLSSLELGDSALYFCASTGTGVGYTFGSGTRLTVV.

This chain's CDR3 is CASSYRPGGRVAGELFF. In nucleotides, the CDR3 is TGTGCCAGCAGCTACCGTCCCGGCGGGAGGGTAGCAGGGGAGCTGTTTTTT. This chain links TRBV28 with TRBJ2-2; 9 bases are shared with TRBD2. J gave up 8 bases and V 6 bases, and 16 bases lay outside the gene matches. Germline V gives CDR1 MDHEN, CDR2 SYDVKM. The CDR3 extends over 17 amino acids. Full variable domain (rest looked up from reference TRBV28 and TRBJ2-2): DVKVTQSSRYLVKRTGEKVFLECVQDMDHENMFWYRQDPGLGLRLIYFSYDVKMKEKGDIPEGYSVSREKKERFSLILESASTNQTSMYLCASSYRPGGRVAGELFFGEGSRLTVL.

V usage is TRBV27 and J usage is TRBJ2-7; 12 bases fit TRBD1. This CDR3 region has 15 residues. Per the germline V gene, CDR1 is MNHEY and CDR2 is SMNVEV (reference sequence). The junction had 7 bases not matched to a gene; V was cut back by 4 bases and J by 6 bases. The CDR3 DNA follows: TGTGCCAGCAGTTCTACCGGGACAGGGGGCTCCGAGCAGTACTTC. It is translated as CASSSTGTGGSEQYF.

The V gene is TRBV21-1, the J gene TRBJ2-5; the D segment call TRBD1 is taken from the table without a DNA check. TRBV21-1 corresponds to a pseudogene. The CDR3 contains 16 residues. CDR3 protein: CASSSESQGAKETQYF. As DNA, the CDR3 is TGTGCCAGCAGCTCTGAGAGCCAGGGGGCGAAAGAGACCCAGTACTTC.

The chain carries TRBV4-3 and TRBJ1-5; TRBD1 aligns across 7 bases. The junction had 7 bases not matched to a gene; V was cut back by 1 base and J by 7 bases. Germline V lookup: CDR1 LGHNA, CDR2 YSLEER. The CDR3 is made up of 15 amino acids. CDR3 DNA sequence: TGCGCCAGCAGCCAAGGAGTTACAGGGGCCCAGCCCCAGCATTTT. It translates to CASSQGVTGAQPQHF.

The chain combines TRBV7-2 with TRBJ2-3; the D gene is possibly TRBD2 (5 bases). This CDR3 spans 17 amino acids. Between the trimmed V and J ends, which lost 2 bases and 1 base, there was a span of 16 bases. Germline V lookup: CDR1 SGHTA, CDR2 FQGNSA. The CDR3 DNA sequence: TGTGCCAGCAGCTTAAGAACTACCAGCGGCGGCACAGATACGCAGTATTTT. This codes for CASSLRTTSGGTDTQYF.

The chain employs TRBV6-2 or TRBV6-3 and TRBJ1-6, with TRBD1 matching over 9 bases. The CDR3 length is 15 residues. V trimming: 5 bases; J trimming: 10 bases; junction bases outside the gene matches: 9. The germline V gene has CDR1 MNHEY and CDR2 SVGEGT. CDR3 in amino acids: CASSGTGTGTSPLHF. As DNA, the CDR3 is TGTGCCAGCAGTGGCACCGGGACAGGGACGTCACCCCTCCACTTT.

This clone was counted only a few times. The J gene is TRBJ2-6, the V gene TRBV7-9, with 7 bases matching TRBD2. V lost 0 bases, J lost 2 bases, and 4 bases stayed unmatched. CDR3 size: 17 residues. CDR1 and CDR2 (germline): SEHNR, FQNEAQ (reference sequence). The CDR3 sequence: CASSLAAGVAGANVLTF. The CDR3 region has the DNA TGTGCCAGCAGCTTAGCGGCGGGAGTGGCTGGGGCCAACGTCCTGACTTTC.

The gene calls are TRBV11-1 and TRBJ1-1, with 7 bases aligning to TRBD1. The junction had 9 bases not matched to a gene; V was cut back by 3 bases and J by 2 bases. CDR3 length: 16 amino acids. Looked up from germline, CDR1 is SGHAT and CDR2 is FQDESV (reference sequence). As DNA, the CDR3 is TGTGCCAGCAGCTTGACACAGGGGTTGAGAAACACTGAAGCTTTCTTT. Translating gives CASSLTQGLRNTEAFF.

The V call is TRBV4-3, the J call TRBJ1-6; tentatively, D is TRBD1 (6 bases). The CDR3 contains 17 residues. Trimming stripped 0 bases from V and 7 bases from J, with 16 bases between. From germline, CDR1 is LGHNA and CDR2 YSLEER. CDR3 residues: CASSQESPGQLNSPLHF. The CDR3 DNA is TGCGCCAGCAGCCAAGAGTCCCCCGGACAGCTGAATTCACCCCTCCACTTT.

The chain links TRBV5-4 to TRBJ2-1, with D possibly being TRBD1 (5 bases). The CDR3 totals 14 residues. Germline V gene sequence: CDR1 SGHNT, CDR2 YYREEE (reference sequence). Trimming shortened V by 4 bases and J by 8 bases, and 16 bases separated the two germline ends. Written as DNA, the CDR3 is TGTGCCAGCAGCGTTGGCCCAGGGCCTGATGAGCAGTTCTTC. Its protein product is CASSVGPGPDEQFF.

This clone was observed a single time. The rearrangement joins TRBV2 to TRBJ1-5; weak D call: TRBD1 (5 bases). Per the germline V gene, CDR1 is SNHLY and CDR2 is FYNNEI. CDR3 length: 13 amino acids. Trimming removed 6 bases at V and 6 bases at J, with 12 bases between. This CDR3 reads CASRGRGGQPQHF. DNA of the CDR3: TGTGCCAGCAGAGGGAGGGGTGGTCAGCCCCAGCATTTT.

Only a few counts were recorded for this clone. The rearrangement links TRBV29-1 to TRBJ2-7; tentatively, D is TRBD2 (6 bases). With 3 bases removed from V and 1 base from J, the gap between germline ends came to 10 bases. Looked up from germline, CDR1 is SQVTM and CDR2 is ANQGSEA. CDR3 length: 13 amino acids. CDR3 amino acids: CSVESGVSYEQYF. Here the CDR3 DNA reads TGCAGCGTTGAGTCGGGGGTATCCTACGAGCAGTACTTC.

The chain joins TRBV4-3 to TRBJ2-3, with TRBD2 identical over 9 bases. CDR3 size: 17 residues. Looked up from germline, CDR1 is LGHNA and CDR2 is YSLEER. J was trimmed by 2 bases and V by 4 bases; bases with no gene match: 10. The CDR3 sequence is CASSPYFGGGVTDTQYF. CDR3 in DNA: TGCGCCAGCAGCCCCTACTTTGGCGGGGGGGTCACAGATACGCAGTATTTT.

V is TRBV7-9 and J is TRBJ1-2, with D hard to call. The length of the CDR3 is 14 residues. The V gene lost 5 bases and the J gene lost 3 bases, with 13 bases spanning the gap. CDR1 is SEHNR and CDR2 is FQNEAQ in the germline V gene (reference sequence). The CDR3, as DNA: TGTGCCAGCAGCCCCTCACCCAGATACTATGGCTACACCTTC. Translated: CASSPSPRYYGYTF.

This clone is a singleton in its sample. The chain carries TRBV28 and TRBJ2-4, with TRBD2 matching 7 bases. V lost 3 bases, J lost 1 base, and 3 bases stayed unmatched. Germline values: CDR1 MDHEN, CDR2 SYDVKM. There are 15 residues in the CDR3. The CDR3 sequence is CASSLGGRAKNIQYF. The CDR3 bases are TGTGCCAGCAGTTTGGGGGGGAGGGCCAAAAACATTCAGTACTTC.

The chain carries TRBV6-5 and TRBJ2-1; 8 bases are shared with TRBD2. Unmatched junction bases numbered 9, after V lost 10 bases and J lost 4 bases. The CDR3 sequence is 14 residues long. Germline lookup yields CDR1 MNHEY and CDR2 SVGAGI. CDR3 residues: CATSAGVTYNEQFF. The CDR3 DNA is TGTGCCACCTCAGCGGGGGTTACGTACAATGAGCAGTTCTTC.

The CDR3 spells CASSEGTGRRTEAFF. CDR3 DNA sequence: TGTGCCAGCAGCGAGGGGACAGGGAGGCGCACTGAAGCTTTCTTT. The chain links TRBV5-5 to TRBJ1-1; 9 bases agree with TRBD1. Germline trimming cut 4 bases from V and 4 bases from J; bases unmatched to any gene: 8. The CDR3 covers 15 residues. Per germline, CDR1 SGHKS and CDR2 YYEKEE (reference sequence).

This clone was detected only once. V gene TRBV15 combines with J gene TRBJ2-1, with TRBD2 identical over 10 bases. V trimming: 3 bases; J trimming: 6 bases; junction bases outside the gene matches: 5. CDR1 is LNHNV and CDR2 is YYDKDF in the germline V gene (reference sequence). The CDR3 has 15 amino acids. This CDR3 reads CATSSSSGRGNEQFF. The CDR3 nucleotides are TGTGCCACCAGCAGTTCTAGCGGGAGAGGCAATGAGCAGTTCTTC.

DNA for the CDR3: TGTGCCATCAGCGGGACTAGCGGGGGGAGTGAGCAGTTCTTC. Translated, it gives CAISGTSGGSEQFF. The gene calls are TRBV10-3 and TRBJ2-1; 15 bases fit TRBD2. V was clipped by 6 bases and J by 9 bases; unmatched bases: 3. Germline CDR1 is ENHRY and CDR2 is SYGVKD. The CDR3 totals 14 residues.

The V call is TRBV29-1, the J call TRBJ2-7; the match to TRBD2 covers 9 bases. J was trimmed by 3 bases and V by 6 bases; bases with no gene match: 9. From germline, CDR1 is SQVTM and CDR2 ANQGSEA. The CDR3 has 14 amino acids. The CDR3 sequence is CSVRAAGGVYEQYF. CDR3 coding DNA: TGCAGCGTCCGCGCGGCGGGGGGGGTCTACGAGCAGTACTTC.

This rearrangement joins TRBV5-1 to TRBJ2-7, with D tentatively TRBD1 (7 bases). This CDR3 has 12 residues. V lost 5 bases and J lost 5, with 11 bases in between. The germline V gene has CDR1 SGHRS and CDR2 YFSETQ. This chain's CDR3 is CASSTGEDEQYF. The CDR3 nucleotides read TGCGCCAGCAGTACAGGGGAGGACGAGCAGTACTTC.

This sequence joins TRBV19 and TRBJ2-1; 7 bases line up with TRBD2. The germline CDR1 and CDR2 sequences are LNHDA and SQIVND (reference sequence). The CDR3 sequence is 14 residues long. Unmatched junction bases numbered 5, after V lost 3 bases and J lost 6 bases. The CDR3 bases are TGTGCCAGTAGTATCAGCCTAGCGGCCAATGAGCAGTTCTTC. Protein product: CASSISLAANEQFF.

This rearrangement joins TRBV6-6 to TRBJ2-7; D unclear. The CDR3 is 15 amino acids. The germline CDR1 and CDR2 sequences are MNHNY and SVGAGI (reference sequence). Trimming took 5 bases from V and 0 from J, leaving 14 bases between them. Here the CDR3 reads CASSRPTESSYEQYF. The CDR3 DNA reads TGTGCCAGCAGTCGCCCGACGGAGAGCTCCTACGAGCAGTACTTC.

The rearrangement uses TRBV19 and TRBJ1-5; TRBD1 aligns across 10 bases. CDR3 size: 16 residues. Germline V gives CDR1 LNHDA, CDR2 SQIVND (reference sequence). The V gene end was trimmed by 5 bases and the J gene end by 0 bases; junction bases not matched to a gene: 4. This chain's CDR3 is CASSRQGASSNQPQHF. Written as DNA, the CDR3 is TGTGCCAGTAGTCGACAGGGGGCAAGTAGCAATCAGCCCCAGCATTTT.

The gene calls are TRBV5-1 and TRBJ1-4, with a weak D call TRBD1 (5 bases). CDR3 length equals 15 residues. Germline V lookup: CDR1 SGHRS, CDR2 YFSETQ. Trimming shortened V by 0 bases and J by 5 bases, and 11 bases separated the two germline ends. DNA for the CDR3: TGCGCCAGCAGCTTGGGGGCAGGGCTGAATGAAAAACTGTTTTTT. Its protein is CASSLGAGLNEKLFF.